This record looks at one T cell receptor (beta chain) sequence and its context. The method was immunoSEQ multiplex PCR; TCRdb's version includes in-frame clones alone and lacks a portion of them. The sample lists 650,000 to 950,000 clones, 70% to 90% occurring once. The sample comes from a study of shared T cell receptors in the human thymus. Trimming removed 3 bases at V and 3 bases at J, with 18 bases between. Per germline, CDR1 SGHVS and CDR2 FQNEAQ. The CDR3 is 17 residues long. These same data were also listed under a study on human thymus T cells. That paper notes: The people who donated were healthy Finnish babies having corrective surgery for congenital heart defects. Surgeons resected thymus tissue during corrective heart surgery. Across thymic and blood repertoires, the usage of V and J genes appeared to be biased. Reports from related research described highly overlapping thymic repertoires among unrelated individuals.

V is TRBV7-8 and J is TRBJ2-1, with D perhaps matching TRBD1 (5 bases). The receptor's source is a girl under three years old with a congenital heart defect. Sequenced input: thymocytes. The chain's CDR3 is CASSFQGIETFYNEQFF. Here the CDR3 DNA reads TGTGCCAGCAGCTTTCAGGGTATAGAAACCTTCTACAATGAGCAGTTCTTC.